Described below is a single T cell receptor beta chain sequence and its context. The antigen remains unidentified. The sample comes from a study of vaccination and CD4 T cells after COVID-19. The treatment was: approximately 11-day PBMC culture with coronavirus spike peptide pools or control peptides (ViraFEST assay). During the years 2011-2018, before the COVID-19 pandemic, the unexposed donor's CD4+ T cells were collected. ViraFEST expanded antigen-specific T cells with peptide pools, then sequenced TCRs. With 6 bases removed from V and 3 bases from J, the gap between germline ends came to 14 bases. The CDR3 has 15 residues. Germline lookup yields CDR1 KGHDR and CDR2 SFDVKD. Cultured CD4+ T-cell DNA underwent Oncomine TCR Beta short-read sequencing. The source of extracted genomic DNA was cultured CD4+ T cells. From the PCR reads, TCRdb called clonotypes with MiXCR, one entry per CDR3 protein. There are roughly 9,400 distinct CDR3 sequences in the sample; about 35% occur only once, and roughly a quarter lies in the top ten.

This chain links TRBV24-1 with TRBJ1-5, with a weak D call TRBD1 (6 bases). Sequences were obtained from CD4+ T cells from blood, cultured in vitro. The TCR originated in a human donor in good health. The CDR3 is CATSPTGSHNQPQHF. DNA for the CDR3: TGTGCCACCAGTCCCACAGGGTCCCACAATCAGCCCCAGCATTTT.